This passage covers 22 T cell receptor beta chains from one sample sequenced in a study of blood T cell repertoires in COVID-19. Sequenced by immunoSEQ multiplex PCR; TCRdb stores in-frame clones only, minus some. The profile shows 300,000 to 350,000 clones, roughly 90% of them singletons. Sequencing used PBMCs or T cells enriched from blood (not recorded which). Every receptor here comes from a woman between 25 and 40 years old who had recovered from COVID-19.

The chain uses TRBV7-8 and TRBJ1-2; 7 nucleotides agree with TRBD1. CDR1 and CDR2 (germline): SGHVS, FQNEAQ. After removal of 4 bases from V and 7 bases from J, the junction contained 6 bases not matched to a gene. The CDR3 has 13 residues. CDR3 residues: CASSSPQGTGYTF. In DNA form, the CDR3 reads TGTGCCAGCAGCTCCCCACAGGGGACTGGCTACACCTTC.

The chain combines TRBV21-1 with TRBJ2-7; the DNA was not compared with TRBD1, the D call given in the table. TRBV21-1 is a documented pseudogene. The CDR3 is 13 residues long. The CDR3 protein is CASSTLQGDEQYF. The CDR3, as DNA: TGTGCCAGCAGCACCCTACAGGGGGACGAGCAGTACTTC.

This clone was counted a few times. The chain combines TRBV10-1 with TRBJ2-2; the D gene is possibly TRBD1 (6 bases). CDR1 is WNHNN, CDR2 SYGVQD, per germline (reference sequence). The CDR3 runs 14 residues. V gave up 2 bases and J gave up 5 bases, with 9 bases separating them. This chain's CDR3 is CASSETGKTGELFF. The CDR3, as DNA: TGCGCCAGCAGTGAGACAGGGAAGACCGGGGAGCTGTTTTTT.

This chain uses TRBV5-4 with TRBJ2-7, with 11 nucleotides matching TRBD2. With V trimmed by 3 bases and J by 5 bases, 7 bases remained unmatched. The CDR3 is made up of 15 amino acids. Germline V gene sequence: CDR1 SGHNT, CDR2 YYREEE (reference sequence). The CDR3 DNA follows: TGTGCCAGCAGCTCCGCCATACTAGCGGGAGACGAGCAGTACTTC. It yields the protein CASSSAILAGDEQYF.

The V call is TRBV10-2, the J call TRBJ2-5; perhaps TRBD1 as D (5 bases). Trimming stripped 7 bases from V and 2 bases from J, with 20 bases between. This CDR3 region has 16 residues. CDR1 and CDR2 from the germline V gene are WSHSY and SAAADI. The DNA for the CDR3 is TGCGCCAGCAATGGAATACCAACAGGAGAACAAGAGACCCAGTACTTC. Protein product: CASNGIPTGEQETQYF.

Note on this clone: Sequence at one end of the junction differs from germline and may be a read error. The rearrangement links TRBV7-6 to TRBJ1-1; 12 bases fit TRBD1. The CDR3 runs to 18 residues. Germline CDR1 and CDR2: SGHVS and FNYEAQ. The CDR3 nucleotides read TGTGCCAGCACCTTAGTGGGTGGGACAGGGGGCTTGAACACTGAAGCTTTCTTT. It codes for CASTLVGGTGGLNTEAFF.

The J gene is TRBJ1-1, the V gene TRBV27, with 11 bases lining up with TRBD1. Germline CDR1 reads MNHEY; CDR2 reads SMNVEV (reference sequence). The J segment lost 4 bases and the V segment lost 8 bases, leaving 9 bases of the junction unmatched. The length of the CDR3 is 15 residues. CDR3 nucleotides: TGTGCCAGCCGAACCCGGGACAGGGGGGTCACTGAAGCTTTCTTT. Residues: CASRTRDRGVTEAFF.

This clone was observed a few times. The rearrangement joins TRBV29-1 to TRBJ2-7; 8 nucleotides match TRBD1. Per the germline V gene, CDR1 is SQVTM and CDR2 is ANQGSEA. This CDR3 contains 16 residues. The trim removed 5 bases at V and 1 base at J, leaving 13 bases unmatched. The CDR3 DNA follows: TGCAGCGTTCAAGGGTTATTGGGACAGGCGTCCTACGAGCAGTACTTC. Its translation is CSVQGLLGQASYEQYF.

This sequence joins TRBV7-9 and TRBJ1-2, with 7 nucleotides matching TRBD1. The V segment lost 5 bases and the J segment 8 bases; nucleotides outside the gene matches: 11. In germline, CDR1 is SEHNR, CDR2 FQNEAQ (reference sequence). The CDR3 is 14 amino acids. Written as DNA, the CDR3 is TGTGCCAGCAGCGGGCAGGGGGTATTTTACGGCTACACCTTC. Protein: CASSGQGVFYGYTF.

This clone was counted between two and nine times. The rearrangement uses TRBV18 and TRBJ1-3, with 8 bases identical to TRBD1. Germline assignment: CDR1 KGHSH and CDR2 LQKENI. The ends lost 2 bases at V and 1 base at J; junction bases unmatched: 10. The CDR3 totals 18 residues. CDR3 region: CASSPGVLDRESGNTIYF. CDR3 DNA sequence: TGTGCCAGCTCACCAGGAGTATTGGACAGGGAGTCTGGAAACACCATATATTTT.

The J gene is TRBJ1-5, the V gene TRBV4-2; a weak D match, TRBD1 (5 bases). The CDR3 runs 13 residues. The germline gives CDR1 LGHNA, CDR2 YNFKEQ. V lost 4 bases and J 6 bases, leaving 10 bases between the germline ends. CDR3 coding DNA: TGTGCCAGCAGCCCCCCTAGGGGTCAGCCCCAGCATTTT. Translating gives CASSPPRGQPQHF.

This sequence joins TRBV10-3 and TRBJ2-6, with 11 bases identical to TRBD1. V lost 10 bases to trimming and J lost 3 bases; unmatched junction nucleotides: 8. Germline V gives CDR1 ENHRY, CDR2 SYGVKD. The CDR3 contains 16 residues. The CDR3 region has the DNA TGTGCCAGCGCGGACAGGGGGCCGCATGGGGCCAACGTCCTGACTTTC. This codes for CASADRGPHGANVLTF.

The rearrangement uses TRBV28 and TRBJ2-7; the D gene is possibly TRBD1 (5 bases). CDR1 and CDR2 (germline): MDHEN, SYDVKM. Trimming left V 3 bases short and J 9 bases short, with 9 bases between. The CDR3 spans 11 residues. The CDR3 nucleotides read TGTGCCAGCAGTTTCAGGGAATGGCAGTACTTC. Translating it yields CASSFREWQYF.

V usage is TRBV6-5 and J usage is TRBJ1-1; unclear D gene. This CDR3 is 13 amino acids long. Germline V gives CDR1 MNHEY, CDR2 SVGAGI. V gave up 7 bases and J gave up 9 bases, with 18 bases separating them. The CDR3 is CASKEERWLKAFF. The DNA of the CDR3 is TGTGCCAGCAAAGAGGAACGCTGGCTAAAAGCTTTCTTT.

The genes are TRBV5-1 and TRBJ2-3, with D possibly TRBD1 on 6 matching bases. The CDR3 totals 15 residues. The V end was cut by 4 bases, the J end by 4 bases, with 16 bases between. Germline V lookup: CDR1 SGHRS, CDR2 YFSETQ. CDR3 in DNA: TGCGCCAGCAGCCTTACAGGGACGTCGGCAGATACGCAGTATTTT. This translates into CASSLTGTSADTQYF.

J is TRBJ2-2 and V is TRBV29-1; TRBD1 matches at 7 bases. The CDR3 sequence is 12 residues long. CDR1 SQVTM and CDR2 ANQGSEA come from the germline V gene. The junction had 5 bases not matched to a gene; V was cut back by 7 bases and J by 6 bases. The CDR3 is CSADREAGELFF. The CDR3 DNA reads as TGCAGCGCCGACAGGGAAGCCGGGGAGCTGTTTTTT.

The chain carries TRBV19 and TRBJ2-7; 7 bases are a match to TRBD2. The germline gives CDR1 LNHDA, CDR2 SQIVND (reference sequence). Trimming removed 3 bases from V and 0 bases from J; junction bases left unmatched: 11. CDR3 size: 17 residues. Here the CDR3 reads CASSIGKRGKSSYEQYF. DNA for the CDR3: TGTGCCAGTAGTATTGGGAAGCGGGGTAAAAGCTCCTACGAGCAGTACTTC.

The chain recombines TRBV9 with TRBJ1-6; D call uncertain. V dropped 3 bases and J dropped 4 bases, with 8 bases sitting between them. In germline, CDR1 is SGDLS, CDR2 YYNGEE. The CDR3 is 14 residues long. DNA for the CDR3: TGTGCCAGCAGCGGAGACATTTATAATTCACCCCTCCACTTT. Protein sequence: CASSGDIYNSPLHF.

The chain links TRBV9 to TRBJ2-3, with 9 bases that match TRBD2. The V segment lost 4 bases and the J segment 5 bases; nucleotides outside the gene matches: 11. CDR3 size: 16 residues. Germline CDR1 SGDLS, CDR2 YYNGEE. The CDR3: CASSTRLAELQDTQYF. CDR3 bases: TGTGCCAGCAGCACCCGACTAGCGGAACTACAAGATACGCAGTATTTT.

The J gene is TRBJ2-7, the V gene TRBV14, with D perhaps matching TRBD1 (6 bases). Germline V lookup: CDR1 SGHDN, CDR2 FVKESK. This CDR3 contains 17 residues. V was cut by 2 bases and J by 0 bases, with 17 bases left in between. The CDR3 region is CASSQLAGGDNSYEQYF. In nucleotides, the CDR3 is TGTGCCAGCAGCCAACTCGCGGGTGGGGACAACTCCTACGAGCAGTACTTC.

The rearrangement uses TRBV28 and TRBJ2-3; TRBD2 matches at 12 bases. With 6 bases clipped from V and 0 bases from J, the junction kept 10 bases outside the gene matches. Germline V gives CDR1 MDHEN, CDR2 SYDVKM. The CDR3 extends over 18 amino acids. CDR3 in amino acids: CASSPPGLAGTSTDTQYF. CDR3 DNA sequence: TGTGCCAGCAGCCCGCCGGGACTAGCGGGCACTAGCACAGATACGCAGTATTTT.

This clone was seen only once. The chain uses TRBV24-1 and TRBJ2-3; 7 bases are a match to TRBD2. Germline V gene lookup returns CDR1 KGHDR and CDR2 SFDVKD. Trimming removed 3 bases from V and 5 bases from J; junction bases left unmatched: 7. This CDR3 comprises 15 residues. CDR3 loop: CATSDTSAGVDTQYF. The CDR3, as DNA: TGTGCCACCAGTGATACCTCGGCGGGAGTAGATACGCAGTATTTT.